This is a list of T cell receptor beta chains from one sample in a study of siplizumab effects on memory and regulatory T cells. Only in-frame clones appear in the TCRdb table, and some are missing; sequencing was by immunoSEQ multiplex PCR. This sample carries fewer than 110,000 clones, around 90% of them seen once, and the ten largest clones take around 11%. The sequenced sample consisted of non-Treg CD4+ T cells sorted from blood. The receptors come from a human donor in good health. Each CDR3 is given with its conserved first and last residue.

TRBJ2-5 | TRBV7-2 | CASSFSQETQYF
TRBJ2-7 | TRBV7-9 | CASSPLNAGVYEQYF
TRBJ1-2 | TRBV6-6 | CASSYGGQGFYGYTF
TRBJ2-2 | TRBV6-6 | CASRIDYTGELFF
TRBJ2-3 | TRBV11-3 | CASSLRLAGGTDTQYF
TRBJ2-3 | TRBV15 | CATSRDGVLGTDTQYF
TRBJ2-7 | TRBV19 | CASSLRGLPYEQYF
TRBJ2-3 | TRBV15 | CATSRTPSTDTQYF
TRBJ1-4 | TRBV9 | CASSKGTSTNEKLFF
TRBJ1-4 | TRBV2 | CASRSLGEKLFF
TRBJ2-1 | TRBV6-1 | CASSRDRVRDEQFF
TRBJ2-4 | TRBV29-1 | CSIRQNLAKNIQYF
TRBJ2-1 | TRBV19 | CASKPLAGEGNEQFF
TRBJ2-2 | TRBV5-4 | CASSVQTGTGELFF
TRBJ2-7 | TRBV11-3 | CASSHGQGAYEQYF
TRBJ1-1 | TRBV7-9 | CASSLQANTEAFF
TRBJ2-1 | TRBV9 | CASSVAPTSGRAAEQFF
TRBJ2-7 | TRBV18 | CASSVSYEQYF
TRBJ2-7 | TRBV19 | CASSIGTPTYEQYF
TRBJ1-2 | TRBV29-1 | CSVLEFGNYGYTF
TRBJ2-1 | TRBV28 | CASSLTSGKWFF
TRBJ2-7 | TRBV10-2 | CASMGQGSYEQYF
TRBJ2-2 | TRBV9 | CASSVQSLPPGELFF
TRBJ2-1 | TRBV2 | CASSVSSGGYNEQFF
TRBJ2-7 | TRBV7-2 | CASREVAGQGYEQYF
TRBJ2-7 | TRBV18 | CASSPPEVSSYEQYF